This T cell receptor beta chain was sequenced in a study of cytotoxic CD8 clonotypes in ibrutinib-treated CLL listed by TCRdb under 2021. Looking at the study overall: The cohort had over ten relapsed/refractory and approximately 15 treatment-naive patients; approximately 18 were IGHV unmutated. Cryopreserved peripheral blood mononuclear cells were collected at three points: before therapy, at response, and at either sustained remission or disease progression. The response samples were drawn at a median of roughly eleven months into treatment, with a range of about 6 to 36 months. Every sample from remission and from progressive disease was obtained while the patients were still on ibrutinib. Responses were partial in 24 patients and complete in 2; after median 68 months follow-up, roughly 15 stayed in remission and 12 progressed. Longitudinal samples were obtainable from about 30% of the roughly 90 participants in the trial. On average, each sample yielded 270,000 or so productive templates and 94,082 productive rearrangements.

Per the publication, the time point label means: roughly 23 months on ibrutinib. For TCR beta library preparation, approximately 2 micrograms of genomic DNA were extracted from the cryopreserved PBMCs. High-throughput TCR beta sequencing was performed on longitudinal blood samples from CLL patients receiving ibrutinib monotherapy. The patients took part in an open-label, single-center phase 2 trial of ibrutinib monotherapy. Each clonotype received, on average, approximately 9.9x coverage in deep resolution sequencing performed on a MiSeq, where the target depth lay between 1 in 1 million and 1 in 200,000 T cells. The immunoSEQ hsTCRB Kit was used to generate TCR beta libraries. On the study's bioinformatics: Data were analyzed with ImmunoSEQ Data Assistant and ImmunoSEQ Analyzer, with V, D and J genes assigned per IMGT definitions. Clonality, which ranges from 0 to 1, was calculated by subtracting the normalized Shannon entropy of productive rearrangement frequencies from one. Only overrepresented clonotypes making up at least 0.05% of the repertoire of each patient were included in the public clonotype analysis. Approximately 13 age-matched healthy donor repertoires from immuneACCESS served as clonality controls. The table comes from immuneACCESS by way of TCRdb, which keeps in-frame sequences with V and J called. Part of the clones is missing from these tables; in studies checked, under half for an unresolved V gene and the rest for unknown reasons. V, J and clone size were drawn from that table, and D and trimming were deduced from the DNA. The sample profile shows 110,000 to 150,000 clones; 76% of them were found once. The ten largest clones capture about 5% of the sample.

On the study overall, not on this receptor specifically: At baseline, clonality was higher than in age-matched healthy donors and showed a strong correlation with circulating CD8+ T-cell counts. Lymph node repertoires were not examined, and the timing of sampling was not matched between patients in sustained remission and those whose disease progressed. Public clonotypes were found to be uncommon and were observed to contract or remain stable during treatment; the increase in clonality was shown to reflect expansion of private clonotypes at ibrutinib response. An increase in clonality was observed at ibrutinib response, with clonality remaining stable during sustained remission and falling back toward baseline at progression.

Turning to this clone: The antigen this receptor binds is unknown. Base qualities are not recorded, but no much larger clone differs from it by a single base.

The CDR3 contains 12 residues, cysteine and phenylalanine counted. Only the CDR3 portion is preserved as DNA: 36 bases, with reading frame beginning at the first base. CDR1 and CDR2 are drawn from the germline V gene: SQVTM, ANQGSEA. The receptor was derived from a human donor with chronic lymphocytic leukemia. The specimen was PBMCs, collected after 24 months of ibrutinib treatment. Recombination connected TRBV29-1 to TRBJ1-1; the D region possibly corresponds to TRBD1 (5 bases align). The CDR3 protein sequence reads: CNALWGGTEAFF. The sequenced DNA: TGCAACGCCCTCTGGGGCGGCACTGAAGCTTTCTTT.